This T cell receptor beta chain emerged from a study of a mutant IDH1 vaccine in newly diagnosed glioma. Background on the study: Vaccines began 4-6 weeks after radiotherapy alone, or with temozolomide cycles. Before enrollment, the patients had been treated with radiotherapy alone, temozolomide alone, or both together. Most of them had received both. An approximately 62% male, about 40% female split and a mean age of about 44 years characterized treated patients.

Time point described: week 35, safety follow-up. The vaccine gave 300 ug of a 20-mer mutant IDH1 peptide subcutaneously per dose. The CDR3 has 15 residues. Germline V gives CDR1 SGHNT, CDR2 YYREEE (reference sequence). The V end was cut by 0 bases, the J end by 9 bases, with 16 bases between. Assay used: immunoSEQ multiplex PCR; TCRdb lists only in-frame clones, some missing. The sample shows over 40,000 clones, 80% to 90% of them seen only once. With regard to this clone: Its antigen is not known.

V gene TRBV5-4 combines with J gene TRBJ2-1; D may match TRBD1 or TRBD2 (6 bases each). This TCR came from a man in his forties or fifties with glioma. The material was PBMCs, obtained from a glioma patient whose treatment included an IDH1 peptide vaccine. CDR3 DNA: TGTGCCAGCAGCTTGGACGGGGGCCCTTGGGGTGAGCAGTTCTTC. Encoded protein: CASSLDGGPWGEQFF.